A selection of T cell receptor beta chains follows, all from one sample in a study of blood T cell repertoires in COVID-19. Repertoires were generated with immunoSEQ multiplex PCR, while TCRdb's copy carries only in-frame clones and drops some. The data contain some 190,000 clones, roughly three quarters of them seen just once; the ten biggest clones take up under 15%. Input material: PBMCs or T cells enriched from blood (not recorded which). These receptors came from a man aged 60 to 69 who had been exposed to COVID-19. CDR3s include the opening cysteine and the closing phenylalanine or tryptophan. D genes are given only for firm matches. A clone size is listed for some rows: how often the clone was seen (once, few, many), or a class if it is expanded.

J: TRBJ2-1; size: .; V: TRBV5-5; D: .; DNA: TGTGCCAGCAGCTTGGAAGGAGCGGGCCGAACCTACAATGAGCAGTTCTTC; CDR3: CASSLEGAGRTYNEQFF
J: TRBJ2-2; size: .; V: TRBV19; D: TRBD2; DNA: TGTGCCAGTACCCATCTTGTCGGCGGGAGTCGGGGCACCGGGGAGCTGTTTTTT; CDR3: CASTHLVGGSRGTGELFF
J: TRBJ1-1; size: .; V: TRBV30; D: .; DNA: TGTGCCTGGAGGCGGGACGGAGAAGCTTTCTTT; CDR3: CAWRRDGEAFF
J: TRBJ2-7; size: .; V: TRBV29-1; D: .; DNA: TGCAGCGTTGGTAACTACGAGCAGTACTTC; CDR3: CSVGNYEQYF
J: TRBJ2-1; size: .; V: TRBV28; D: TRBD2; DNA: TGTGCCAGCAGTTCCCCCCAGGGAGCGGGATCCTACAATGAGCAGTTCTTC; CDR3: CASSSPQGAGSYNEQFF
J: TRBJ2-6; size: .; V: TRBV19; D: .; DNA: TGTGCCAGTACCCGGGACAACTCTGGGGCCAACGTCCTGACTTTC; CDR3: CASTRDNSGANVLTF
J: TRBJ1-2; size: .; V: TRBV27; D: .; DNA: TGTGCCAGCAGTCCCTTGGGAGGAACTGGCTACACCTTC; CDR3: CASSPLGGTGYTF
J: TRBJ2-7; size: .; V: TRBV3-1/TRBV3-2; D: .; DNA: TGTGCCAGCAGCCTCCTAGGCGGAGGGACCTACGAGCAGTACTTC; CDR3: CASSLLGGGTYEQYF
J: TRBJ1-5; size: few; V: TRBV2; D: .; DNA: TGTGCCAGCAACAGGGACAGCAATCAGCCCCAGCATTTT; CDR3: CASNRDSNQPQHF
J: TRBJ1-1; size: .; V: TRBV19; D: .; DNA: TGTGCCAGTAGATCCGCCGGTACCGGCACTGAAGCTTTCTTT; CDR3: CASRSAGTGTEAFF
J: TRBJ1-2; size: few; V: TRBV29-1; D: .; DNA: TGCAGCGTTGACCGCGGTGGCGGCTACACCTTC; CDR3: CSVDRGGGYTF
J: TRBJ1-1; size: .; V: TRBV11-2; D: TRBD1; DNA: TGTGCCAGCAGCTCCTATTCAGGGGGTGGGAACACTGAAGCTTTCTTT; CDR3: CASSSYSGGGNTEAFF
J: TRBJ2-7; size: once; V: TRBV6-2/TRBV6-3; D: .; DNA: TGTGCCAGCAGTTTTACCCCGCCTATCACGCTCTACGAGCAGTACTTC; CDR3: CASSFTPPITLYEQYF
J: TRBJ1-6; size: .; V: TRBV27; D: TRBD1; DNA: TGTGCCAGCAGTTCCGCGACAGGGGGTGGCTCACCCCTCCACTTT; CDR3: CASSSATGGGSPLHF
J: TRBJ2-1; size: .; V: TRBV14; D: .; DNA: TGTGCCAGCAGCCAAGAGACTACCCTAGGTGAGCAGTTCTTC; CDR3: CASSQETTLGEQFF
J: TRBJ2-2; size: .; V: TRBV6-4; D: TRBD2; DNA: TGTGCCAGCAGCGGGACTAGCGGGGCGAACACCGGGGAGCTGTTTTTT; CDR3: CASSGTSGANTGELFF
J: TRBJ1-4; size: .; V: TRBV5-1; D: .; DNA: TGCGCCAGCAGCTCCAGGGGCGTTAATGAAAAACTGTTTTTT; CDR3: CASSSRGVNEKLFF
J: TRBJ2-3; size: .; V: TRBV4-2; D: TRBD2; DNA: TGTGCCAGCAGCCAAGACCCCGGCGGGAGGGCTTGGGATACGCAGTATTTT; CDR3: CASSQDPGGRAWDTQYF
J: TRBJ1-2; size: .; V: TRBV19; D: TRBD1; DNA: TGTGCCAGTAGTGGATACAGGGGGCAAGGCTACACCTTC; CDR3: CASSGYRGQGYTF
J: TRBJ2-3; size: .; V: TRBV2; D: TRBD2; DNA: TGTGCCAGCAGCCCCACTAGCGGGAGTCTCACAGATACGCAGTATTTT; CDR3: CASSPTSGSLTDTQYF
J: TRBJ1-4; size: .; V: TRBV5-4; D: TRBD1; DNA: TGTGCCAGCAGCAGACGACAGGGTCTTAATGAAAAACTGTTTTTT; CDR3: CASSRRQGLNEKLFF
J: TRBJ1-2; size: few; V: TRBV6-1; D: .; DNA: TGTGCCAGCAGTGATGGTGGAGCCGCCAACTATGGCTACACCTTC; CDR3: CASSDGGAANYGYTF
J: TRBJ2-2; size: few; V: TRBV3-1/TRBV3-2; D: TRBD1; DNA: TGTGCCAGCAGCCAAGGGGACAGGGACACCGGGGAGCTGTTTTTT; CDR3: CASSQGDRDTGELFF
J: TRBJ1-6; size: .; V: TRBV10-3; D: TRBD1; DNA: TGTGCCATCAGGGAGGGACAGAATAATTCACCCCTCCACTTT; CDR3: CAIREGQNNSPLHF
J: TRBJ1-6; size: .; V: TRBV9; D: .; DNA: TGTGCCAGCAGCTCGGGGGGGAGACGGAATAATTCACCCCTCCACTTT; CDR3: CASSSGGRRNNSPLHF
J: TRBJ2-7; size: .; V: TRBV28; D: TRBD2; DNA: TGTGCCAGCACCACGGGGGGTTCCTACGAGCAGTACTTC; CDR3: CASTTGGSYEQYF
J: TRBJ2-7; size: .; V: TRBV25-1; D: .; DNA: TGTGCCAGCAGTGAATATAGAGAGGTCTACGAGCAGTACTTC; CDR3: CASSEYREVYEQYF
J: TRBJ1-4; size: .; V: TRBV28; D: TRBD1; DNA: TGTGCCAGCCAGTCAGGGGGAGCAACTAATGAAAAACTGTTTTTT; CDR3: CASQSGGATNEKLFF
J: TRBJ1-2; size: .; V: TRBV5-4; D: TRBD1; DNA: TGTGCCAGCAGCATGGACAGGGGCTATGGCTACACCTTC; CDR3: CASSMDRGYGYTF
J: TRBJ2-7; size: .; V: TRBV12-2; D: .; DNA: TGTGCAAGTCGCTTAAGGACAGGGGTGGGCTACGAGCAGTACTTC; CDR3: CASRLRTGVGYEQYF
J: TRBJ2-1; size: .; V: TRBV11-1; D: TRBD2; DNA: TGTGCCAGCAGCCCGACTAGCGGGAGGGCCAATGAGCAGTTCTTC; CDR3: CASSPTSGRANEQFF
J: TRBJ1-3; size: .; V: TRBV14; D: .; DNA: TGTGCCAGCAGTCGCTTTACTCCTGGCTCTGGAAACACCATATATTTT; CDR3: CASSRFTPGSGNTIYF
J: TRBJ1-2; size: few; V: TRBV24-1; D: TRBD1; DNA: TGTGCCACCAGTTTGACAGGGCGGGCGGATGGCTACACCTTC; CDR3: CATSLTGRADGYTF
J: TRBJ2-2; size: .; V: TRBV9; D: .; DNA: TGTGCCAGCATCGGGGGGCTGGGGACCGGGGAGCTGTTTTTT; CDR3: CASIGGLGTGELFF
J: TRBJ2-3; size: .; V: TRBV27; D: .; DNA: TGTGCCAGCCGCCGAGAGATTACGCAGTATTTT; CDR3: CASRREITQYF
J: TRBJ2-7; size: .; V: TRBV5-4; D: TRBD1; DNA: TGTGCCAGCAGCTTCCCGGGACAGCCCTGGTCGGTCGAGCAGTACTTC; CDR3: CASSFPGQPWSVEQYF
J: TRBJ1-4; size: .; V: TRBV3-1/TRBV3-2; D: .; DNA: TGTGCCAGCAGCGACAGGCCGGTCCAAAAACTGTTTTTT; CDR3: CASSDRPVQKLFF
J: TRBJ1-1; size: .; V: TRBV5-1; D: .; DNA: TGCGCCAGCAGCTTGGAGGGGGTGAGAAACACTGAAGCTTTCTTT; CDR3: CASSLEGVRNTEAFF
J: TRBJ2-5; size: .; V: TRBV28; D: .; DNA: TGTGCCAGCACCGGGACACAAATGGAGGAGACCCAGTACTTC; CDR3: CASTGTQMEETQYF
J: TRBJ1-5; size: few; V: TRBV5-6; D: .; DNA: TGTGCCAGCAGCTCAGAAGGAGGCAATCAGCCCCAGCATTTT; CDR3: CASSSEGGNQPQHF
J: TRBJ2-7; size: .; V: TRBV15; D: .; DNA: TGTGCCACCAGCGAAGACACTTCCTACGAGCAGTACTTC; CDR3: CATSEDTSYEQYF
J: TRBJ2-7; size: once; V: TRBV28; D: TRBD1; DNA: TGTGCCAGCAGTCCACTAGCGGGACAGGGGGCGGGATCGAGGCCCTCCGAGCAGTACTTC; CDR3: CASSPLAGQGAGSRPSEQYF
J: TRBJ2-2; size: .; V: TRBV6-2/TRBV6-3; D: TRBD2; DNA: TGTGCCAGCAGTTACAGCGGGAGGGCCCACCCTCGTGGCACCGGGGAGCTGTTTTTT; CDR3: CASSYSGRAHPRGTGELFF
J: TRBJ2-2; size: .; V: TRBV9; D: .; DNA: TGTGCCAGCAGCGTCAAACAAGGGGGGGCGGAGCTGTTTTTT; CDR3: CASSVKQGGAELFF
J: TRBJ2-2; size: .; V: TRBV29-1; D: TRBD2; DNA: TGCAGCGTGGCGGCAGCGGGAGGGCCGACCGGGGAGCTGTTTTTT; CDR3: CSVAAAGGPTGELFF
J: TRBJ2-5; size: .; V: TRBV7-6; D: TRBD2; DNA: TGTGCCAGCAGCTCGGGGACAGGACTAGCGGTACAAGAGACCCAGTACTTC; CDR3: CASSSGTGLAVQETQYF
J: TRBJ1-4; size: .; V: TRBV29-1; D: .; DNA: TGCAGCGGGGGGTTTAGCACTAATGAAAAACTGTTTTTT; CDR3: CSGGFSTNEKLFF
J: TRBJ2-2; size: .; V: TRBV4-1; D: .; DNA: TGCGCCAGCAGCCCCTCGTACACCGGGGAGCTGTTTTTT; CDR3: CASSPSYTGELFF
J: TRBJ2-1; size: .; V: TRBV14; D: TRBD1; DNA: TGTGCCAGCCGATCCACAGGGGGCATCTACAATGAGCAGTTCTTC; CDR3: CASRSTGGIYNEQFF
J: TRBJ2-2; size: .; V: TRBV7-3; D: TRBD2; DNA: TGTGCCAGCAGGACACCTGGGGGGGACACCGGGGAGCTGTTTTTT; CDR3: CASRTPGGDTGELFF
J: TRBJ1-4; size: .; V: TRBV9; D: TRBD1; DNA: TGTGCCAGCAGCGTAGATGGGACAGGGGCGCGATCTGAAAAACTGTTTTTT; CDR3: CASSVDGTGARSEKLFF
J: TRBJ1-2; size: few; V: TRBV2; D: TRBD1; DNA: TGTGCCAGCAGGGAAGGTCGGGACAGAGCTAACTATGGCTACACCTTC; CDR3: CASREGRDRANYGYTF
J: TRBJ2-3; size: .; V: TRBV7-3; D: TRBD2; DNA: TGTGCCAGCAGCTTAATAGCGGGCTCGACACGAGATACGCAGTATTTT; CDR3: CASSLIAGSTRDTQYF
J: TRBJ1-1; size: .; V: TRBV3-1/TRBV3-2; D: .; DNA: TGTGCCAGCAGCCGAGACCCCATGAACACTGAAGCTTTCTTT; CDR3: CASSRDPMNTEAFF
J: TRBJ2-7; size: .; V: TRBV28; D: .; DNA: TGTGCCAGCACCCCGCCGGGGGGCCACTACGAGCAGTACTTC; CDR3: CASTPPGGHYEQYF
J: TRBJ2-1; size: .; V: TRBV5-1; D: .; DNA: TGCGCCAGCAGCTTGAGGACTGGGAACAATGAGCAGTTCTTC; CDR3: CASSLRTGNNEQFF